The present TCR beta chain was sequenced within a study of post-analysis software for immune sequencing data. Study background: Courses of disease covered relapsing-remitting, secondary progressive and progressive-relapsing multiple sclerosis.

This CDR3 contains 12 residues. Between the trimmed V and J ends, which lost 0 bases and 8 bases, there was a span of 8 bases. The germline V gene encodes CDR1 SGHRS and CDR2 YFSETQ. Unique molecular identifiers featured in each of the TCR beta cDNA libraries. MiXCR was run by TCRdb on the PCR reads, yielding one entry per CDR3 protein. The sample contains 350,000 to 500,000 distinct CDR3 sequences, less than 40% of which appear only once. In the case of this clonotype: Antigen: not known.

General observations from the study: People with multiple sclerosis had a significantly lower normalized Chao1 diversity than controls did. In patients, roughly 5 TRBV segments were more frequent than in controls, with TRBV5-6, TRBV5-1 and TRBV20-1 among them. F measure clustering grouped samples strongly by preparation batch.

The chain couples TRBV5-1 to TRBJ1-2, with D perhaps matching TRBD1 (5 bases). The sequence came from a girl aged 2 to 10 with multiple sclerosis. Material: blood. The CDR3 bases are TGCGCCAGCAGCTTGGTGGGGACGGGCTACACCTTC. This codes for CASSLVGTGYTF.